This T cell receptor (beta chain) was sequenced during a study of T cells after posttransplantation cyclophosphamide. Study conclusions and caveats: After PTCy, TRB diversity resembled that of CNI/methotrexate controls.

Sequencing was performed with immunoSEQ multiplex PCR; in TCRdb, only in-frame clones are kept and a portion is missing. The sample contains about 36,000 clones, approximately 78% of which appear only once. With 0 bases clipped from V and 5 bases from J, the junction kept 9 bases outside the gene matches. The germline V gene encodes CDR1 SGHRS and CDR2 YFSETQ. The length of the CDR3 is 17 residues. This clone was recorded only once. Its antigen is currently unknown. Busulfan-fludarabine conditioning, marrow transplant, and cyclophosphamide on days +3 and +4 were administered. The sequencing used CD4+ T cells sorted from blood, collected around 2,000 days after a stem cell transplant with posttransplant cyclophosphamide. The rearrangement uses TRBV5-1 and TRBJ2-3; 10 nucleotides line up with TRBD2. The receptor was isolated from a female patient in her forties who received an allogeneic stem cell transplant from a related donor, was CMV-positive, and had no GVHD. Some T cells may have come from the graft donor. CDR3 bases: TGCGCCAGCAGCTTGGCCGGGCTAGCGGGGGTGGGAGATACGCAGTATTTT. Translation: CASSLAGLAGVGDTQYF.